The 3 T cell receptor beta chains presented below share a single source sample, sequenced in a study of CD4 T cells in relation to SARS-CoV-2 and coronaviruses. Clones were sequenced by immunoSEQ multiplex PCR, and TCRdb holds only the in-frame ones, with some missing. The table lists 37,000 or so clones, 80% to 90% of them singletons. Sequenced sample: memory CD4+ T cells from PBMCs. The origin of the receptors is an adult with COVID-19.

This sequence joins TRBV18 and TRBJ1-1; D is unresolved. Germline-derived CDR1 and CDR2 are KGHSH and LQKENI. V was trimmed by 3 bases and J by 1 base, leaving 6 bases between them. The CDR3 loop spans 13 amino acids. As DNA, the CDR3 is TGTGCCAGCTCACCGATCCGGAACACTGAAGCTTTCTTT. Its translation: CASSPIRNTEAFF.

This rearrangement joins TRBV2 to TRBJ2-1; 10 bases map to TRBD1. The junction had 0 bases not matched to a gene; V was cut back by 6 bases and J by 1 base. The CDR3 is 14 residues long. The V gene's germline CDR1 is SNHLY and CDR2 FYNNEI. This CDR3 is CASRGQGSYNEQFF. CDR3 sequence (DNA): TGTGCCAGCAGGGGACAGGGGTCCTACAATGAGCAGTTCTTC.

This clone appeared once. The chain uses TRBV28 and TRBJ2-3; TRBD2 matches at 7 bases. Germline V gene lookup returns CDR1 MDHEN and CDR2 SYDVKM. V was pared by 5 bases and J by 2 bases, with 4 bases of the junction left unmatched. The CDR3 length is 14 residues. DNA of the CDR3: TGTGCCAGCAGTGCCACTAGCGTCACAGATACGCAGTATTTT. It yields the protein CASSATSVTDTQYF.